This T cell receptor beta chain stems from a study of blood T cell repertoires in COVID-19. Study information: Sites in the United States, Italy and Spain provided acute and convalescent COVID-19 samples. PBMCs, B-cell-depleted T cells, or T cells were the source of the cDNA or gDNA that made up the material.

Original processing notes: Amplified reference gene primers provided the basis for estimating nucleated cell counts. Produced via immunoSEQ multiplex PCR; TCRdb's table is partial and in-frame only. V and J calls and clone size are those listed in that table; D and trimming were worked out from the DNA. The table records 190,000 or so clones, around 94% of them present only once. This CDR3 has 18 residues. V dropped 6 bases and J dropped 3; count of bases not matched to a gene: 16. The germline gives CDR1 SGDLS, CDR2 YYNGEE. The receptor was isolated from a man aged 25 to 45 with COVID-19, enrolled during active disease. Sequencing input: peripheral blood. The chain has TRBV9 and TRBJ2-5; TRBD2 matches 11 bases. The CDR3 DNA reads as TGTGCCAGCACCTTAGGCCCGTGGCCTAGCGGGGGGAAAGAGACCCAGTACTTC. Its protein product is CASTLGPWPSGGKETQYF.